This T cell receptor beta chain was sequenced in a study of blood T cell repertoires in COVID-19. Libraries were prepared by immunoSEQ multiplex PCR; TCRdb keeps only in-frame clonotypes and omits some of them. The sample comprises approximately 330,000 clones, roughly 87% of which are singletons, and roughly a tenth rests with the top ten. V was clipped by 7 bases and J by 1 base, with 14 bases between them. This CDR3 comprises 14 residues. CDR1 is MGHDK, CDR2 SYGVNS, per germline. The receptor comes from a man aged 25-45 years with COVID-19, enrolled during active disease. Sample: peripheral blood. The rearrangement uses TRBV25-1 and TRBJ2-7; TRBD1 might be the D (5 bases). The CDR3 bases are TGTGCCAGCACCACAGGTTACGGGTCCTACGAGCAGTACTTC. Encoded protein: CASTTGYGSYEQYF.